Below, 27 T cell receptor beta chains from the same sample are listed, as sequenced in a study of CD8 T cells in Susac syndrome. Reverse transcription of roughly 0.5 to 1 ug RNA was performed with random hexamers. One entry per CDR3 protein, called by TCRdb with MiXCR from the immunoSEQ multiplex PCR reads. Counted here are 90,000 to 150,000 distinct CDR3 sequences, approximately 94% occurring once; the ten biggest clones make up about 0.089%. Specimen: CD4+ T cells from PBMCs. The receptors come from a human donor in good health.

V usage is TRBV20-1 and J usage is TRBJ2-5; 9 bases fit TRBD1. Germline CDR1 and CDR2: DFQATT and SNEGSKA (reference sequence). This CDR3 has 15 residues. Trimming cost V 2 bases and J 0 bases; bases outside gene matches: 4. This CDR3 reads CSARPGQGYQETQYF. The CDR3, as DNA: TGCAGTGCTAGACCGGGACAGGGATACCAAGAGACCCAGTACTTC.

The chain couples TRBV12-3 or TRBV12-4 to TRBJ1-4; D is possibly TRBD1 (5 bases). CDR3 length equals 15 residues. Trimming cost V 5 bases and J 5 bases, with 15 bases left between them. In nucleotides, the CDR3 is TGTGCCAGCAGTGACAGAACTGCATCAAATGAAAAACTGTTTTTT. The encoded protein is CASSDRTASNEKLFF.

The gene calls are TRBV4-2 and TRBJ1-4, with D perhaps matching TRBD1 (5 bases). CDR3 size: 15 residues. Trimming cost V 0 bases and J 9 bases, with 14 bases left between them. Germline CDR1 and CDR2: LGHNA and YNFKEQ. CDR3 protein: CASSQESLAGKKLFF. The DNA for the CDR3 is TGTGCCAGCAGCCAAGAGTCGTTAGCAGGGAAAAAACTGTTTTTT.

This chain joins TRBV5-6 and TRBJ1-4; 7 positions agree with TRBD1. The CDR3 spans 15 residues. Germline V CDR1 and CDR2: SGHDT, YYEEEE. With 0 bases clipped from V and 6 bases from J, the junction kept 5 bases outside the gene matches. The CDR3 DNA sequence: TGTGCCAGCAGCTTGGTGGACAGGCGGGATGAAAAACTGTTTTTT. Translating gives CASSLVDRRDEKLFF. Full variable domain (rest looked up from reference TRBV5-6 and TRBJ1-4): DAGVTQSPTHLIKTRGQQVTLRCSPKSGHDTVSWYQQALGQGPQFIFQYYEEEERQRGNFPDRFSGHQFPNYSSELNVNALLLGDSALYLCASSLVDRRDEKLFFGSGTQLSVL.

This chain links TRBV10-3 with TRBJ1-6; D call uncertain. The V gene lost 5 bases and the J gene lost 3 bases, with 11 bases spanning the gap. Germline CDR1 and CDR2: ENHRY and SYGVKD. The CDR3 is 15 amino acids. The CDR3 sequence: CAISQEHSYNSPLHF. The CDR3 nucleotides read TGTGCCATCAGTCAGGAGCATAGCTATAATTCACCCCTCCACTTT.

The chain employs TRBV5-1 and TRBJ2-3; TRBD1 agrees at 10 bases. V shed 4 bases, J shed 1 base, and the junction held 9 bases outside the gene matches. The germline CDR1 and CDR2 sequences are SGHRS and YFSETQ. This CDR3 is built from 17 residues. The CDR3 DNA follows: TGCGCCAGCAGCCCAGCCCCCGGGACAGGGGGCACAGATACGCAGTATTTT. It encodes CASSPAPGTGGTDTQYF.

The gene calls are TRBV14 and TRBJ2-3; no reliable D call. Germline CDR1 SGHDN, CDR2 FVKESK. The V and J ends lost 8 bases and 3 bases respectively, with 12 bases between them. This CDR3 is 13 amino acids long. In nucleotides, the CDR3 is TGTGCCAGCCGTTTTTCGGCAACAGATACGCAGTATTTT. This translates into CASRFSATDTQYF.

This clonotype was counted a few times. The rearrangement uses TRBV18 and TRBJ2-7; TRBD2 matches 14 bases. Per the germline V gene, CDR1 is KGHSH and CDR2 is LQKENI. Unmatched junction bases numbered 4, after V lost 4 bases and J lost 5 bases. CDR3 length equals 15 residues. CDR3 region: CASSQGGLAGDEQYF. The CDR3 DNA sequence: TGTGCCAGCTCACAGGGGGGACTAGCGGGAGACGAGCAGTACTTC.

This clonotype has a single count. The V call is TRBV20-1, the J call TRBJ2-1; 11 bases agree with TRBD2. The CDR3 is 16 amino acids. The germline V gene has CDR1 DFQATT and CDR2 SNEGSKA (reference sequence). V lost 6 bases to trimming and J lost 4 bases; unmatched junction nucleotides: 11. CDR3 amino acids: CSALLAGGPGYNEQFF. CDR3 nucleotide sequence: TGCAGTGCACTTTTAGCGGGAGGGCCCGGGTACAATGAGCAGTTCTTC.

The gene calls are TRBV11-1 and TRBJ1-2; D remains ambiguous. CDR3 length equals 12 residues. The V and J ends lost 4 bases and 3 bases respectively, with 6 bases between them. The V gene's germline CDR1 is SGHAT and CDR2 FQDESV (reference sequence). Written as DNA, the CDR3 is TGTGCCAGCAGCTCCCAGGACTATGGCTACACCTTC. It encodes CASSSQDYGYTF.

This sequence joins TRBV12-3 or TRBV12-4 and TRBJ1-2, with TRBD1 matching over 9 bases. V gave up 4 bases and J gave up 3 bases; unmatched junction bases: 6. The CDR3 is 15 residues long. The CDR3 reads CASSSQQGADYGYTF. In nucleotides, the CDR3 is TGTGCCAGCAGTTCCCAACAGGGGGCGGACTATGGCTACACCTTC.

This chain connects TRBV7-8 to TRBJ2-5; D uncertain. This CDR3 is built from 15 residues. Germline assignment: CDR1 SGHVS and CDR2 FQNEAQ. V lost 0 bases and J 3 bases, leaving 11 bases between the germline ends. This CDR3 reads CASSLARHYKETQYF. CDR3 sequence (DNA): TGTGCCAGCAGCTTAGCGCGACACTACAAAGAGACCCAGTACTTC.

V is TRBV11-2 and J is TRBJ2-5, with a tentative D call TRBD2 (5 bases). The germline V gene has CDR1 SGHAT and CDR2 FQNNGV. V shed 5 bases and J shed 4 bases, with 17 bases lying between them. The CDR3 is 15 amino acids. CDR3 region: CASSRGNVGSETQYF. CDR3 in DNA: TGTGCCAGCAGCCGGGGTAATGTGGGATCAGAGACCCAGTACTTC.

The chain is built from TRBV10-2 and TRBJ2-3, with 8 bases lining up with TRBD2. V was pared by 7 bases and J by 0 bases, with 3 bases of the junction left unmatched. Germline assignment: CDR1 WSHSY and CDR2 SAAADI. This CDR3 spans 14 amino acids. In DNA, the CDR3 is TGCGCCAGCACCTCTAGCGGGAGCACAGATACGCAGTATTTT. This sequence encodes CASTSSGSTDTQYF.

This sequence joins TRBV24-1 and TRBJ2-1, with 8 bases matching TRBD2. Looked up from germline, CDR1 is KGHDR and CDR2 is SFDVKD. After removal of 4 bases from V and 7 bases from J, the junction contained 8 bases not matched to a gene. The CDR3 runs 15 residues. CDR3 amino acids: CATSEAGTRANEQFF. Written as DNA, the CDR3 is TGTGCCACCAGTGAGGCCGGGACTAGGGCGAATGAGCAGTTCTTC.

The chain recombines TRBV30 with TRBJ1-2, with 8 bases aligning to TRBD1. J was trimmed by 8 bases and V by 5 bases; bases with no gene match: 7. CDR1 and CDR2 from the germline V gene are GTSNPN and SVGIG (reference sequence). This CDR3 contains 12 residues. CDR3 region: CAWDRDRRGYTF. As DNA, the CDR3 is TGTGCCTGGGACCGGGACAGGAGGGGCTACACCTTC.

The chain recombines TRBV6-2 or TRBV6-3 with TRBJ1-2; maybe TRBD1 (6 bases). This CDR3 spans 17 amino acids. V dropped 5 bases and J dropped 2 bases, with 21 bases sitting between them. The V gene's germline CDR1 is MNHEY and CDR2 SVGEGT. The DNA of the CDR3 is TGTGCCAGCAGTCGACTTCCACCGGGACATTTAAACTATGGCTACACCTTC. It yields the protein CASSRLPPGHLNYGYTF.

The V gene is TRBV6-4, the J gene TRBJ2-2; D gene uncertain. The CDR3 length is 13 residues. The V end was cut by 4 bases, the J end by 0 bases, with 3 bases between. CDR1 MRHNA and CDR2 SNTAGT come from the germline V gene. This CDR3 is CASSAANTGELFF. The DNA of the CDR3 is TGTGCCAGCAGTGCCGCGAACACCGGGGAGCTGTTTTTT.

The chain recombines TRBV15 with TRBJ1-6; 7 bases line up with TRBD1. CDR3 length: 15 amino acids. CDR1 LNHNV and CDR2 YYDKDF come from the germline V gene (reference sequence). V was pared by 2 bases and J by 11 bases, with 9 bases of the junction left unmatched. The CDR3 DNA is TGTGCCACCAGCAGACCCCACAGGGGCTCTGCACCCCTCCACTTT. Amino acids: CATSRPHRGSAPLHF.

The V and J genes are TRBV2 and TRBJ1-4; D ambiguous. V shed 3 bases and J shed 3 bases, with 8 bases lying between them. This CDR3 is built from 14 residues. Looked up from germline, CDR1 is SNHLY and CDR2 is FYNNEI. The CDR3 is CASSDGQSNEKLFF. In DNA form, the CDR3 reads TGTGCCAGCAGTGACGGGCAGTCTAATGAAAAACTGTTTTTT.

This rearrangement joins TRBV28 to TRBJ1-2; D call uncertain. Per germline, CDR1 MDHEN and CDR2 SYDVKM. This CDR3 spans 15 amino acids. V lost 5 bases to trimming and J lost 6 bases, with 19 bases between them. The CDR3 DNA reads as TGTGCCAGCAGTCGACCGGGCCGGGTTGAGGATGGCTACACCTTC. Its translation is CASSRPGRVEDGYTF.

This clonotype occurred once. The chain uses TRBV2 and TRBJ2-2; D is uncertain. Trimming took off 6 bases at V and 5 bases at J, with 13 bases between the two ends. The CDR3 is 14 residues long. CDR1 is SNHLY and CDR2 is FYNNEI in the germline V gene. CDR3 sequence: CASRGSILTGELFF. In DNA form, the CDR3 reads TGTGCCAGCAGGGGGTCCATCCTTACCGGGGAGCTGTTTTTT.

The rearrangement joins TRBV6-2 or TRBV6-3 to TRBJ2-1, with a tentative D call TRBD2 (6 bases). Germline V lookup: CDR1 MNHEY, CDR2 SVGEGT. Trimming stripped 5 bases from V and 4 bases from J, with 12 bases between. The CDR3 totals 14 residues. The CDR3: CASSGGVSYNEQFF. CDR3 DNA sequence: TGTGCCAGCAGTGGCGGGGTCTCATACAATGAGCAGTTCTTC.

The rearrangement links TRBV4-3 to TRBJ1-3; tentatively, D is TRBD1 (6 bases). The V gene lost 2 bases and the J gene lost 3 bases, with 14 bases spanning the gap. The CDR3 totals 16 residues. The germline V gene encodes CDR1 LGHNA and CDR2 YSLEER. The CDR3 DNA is TGCGCCAGCAGCCAATTTATCGGGGGCGTTGGAAACACCATATATTTT. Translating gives CASSQFIGGVGNTIYF.

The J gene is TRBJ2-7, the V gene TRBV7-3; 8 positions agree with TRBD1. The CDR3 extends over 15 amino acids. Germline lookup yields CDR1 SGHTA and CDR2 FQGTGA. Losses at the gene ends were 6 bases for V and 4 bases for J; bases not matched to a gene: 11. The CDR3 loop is CASRSGTGLTYEQYF. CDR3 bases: TGTGCCAGCAGATCCGGGACAGGCCTTACTTACGAGCAGTACTTC.

CDR3 DNA sequence: TGTGCCAGCAGTTTATCTGGGTCTGGAAACACCATATATTTT. Its protein is CASSLSGSGNTIYF. The chain couples TRBV27 to TRBJ1-3; D unresolved. The CDR3 is 14 amino acids. With 0 bases removed from V and 1 base from J, the gap between germline ends came to 4 bases. CDR1 and CDR2 from the germline V gene are MNHEY and SMNVEV (reference sequence).

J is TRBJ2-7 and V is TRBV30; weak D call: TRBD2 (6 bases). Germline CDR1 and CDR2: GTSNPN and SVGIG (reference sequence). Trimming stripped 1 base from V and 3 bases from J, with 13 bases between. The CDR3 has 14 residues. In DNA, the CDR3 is TGTGCCTGGAGTGACGAGCGGGTGATCTACGAGCAGTACTTC. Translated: CAWSDERVIYEQYF.